This T cell receptor beta chain was obtained from a study of T cell repertoires in ileal Crohn's disease. From germline, CDR1 is SQVTM and CDR2 ANQGSEA. V shed 8 bases and J 0 bases; nucleotides not matched to a gene: 10. The length of the CDR3 is 15 residues. Study-wide points: Sorted CD8 T cells held more high-frequency clones than CD4.

Worth noting for this clone: Its specificity is unknown.

Only in-frame clones appear in the TCRdb table, and some are missing; sequencing was by immunoSEQ multiplex PCR. The sample carries around 15,000 clones, 50% to 75% recorded once. The V and J genes are TRBV29-1 and TRBJ2-1; 7 bases agree with TRBD1. This sequence was found in an adult with Crohn's disease. Sequencing was performed on ileal tissue. CDR3 DNA: TGCAGCCACTCGACAGGGCTTAGCTCCTACAATGAGCAGTTCTTC. As protein: CSHSTGLSSYNEQFF.